This T cell receptor beta chain was identified during a study of T cells in localized non-small cell lung cancer (dated by TCRdb to 2018 to 2021). About the full investigation: The study analyzed T cell repertoires of 236 early-stage NSCLC patients, comparing tumors and uninvolved tumor-adjacent lungs. The cohort comprised some 240 treatment-naïve NSCLC patients with resected, localized lung tumors. A mean age of 66.3 years was recorded for the NSCLC patients, of whom 129 were male and 95 to 110 were female. Summary of the overall study and its limitations: The highest T cell clonality was observed in uninvolved tumor-adjacent lung, where clonality exceeded that of tumor, suggesting that antigenic responses were more focused in uninvolved tumor-adjacent lung. Longer overall survival was associated with higher blood T cell density, whereas shorter survival was associated with higher adjacent-lung clonality. Because the study design was exploratory, TCR variables were selected using unadjusted p-values without false-discovery rate correction. Because multi-region tumor sequencing was not done, intratumor heterogeneity could not be ruled out. A median of around 62 of the top 100 tumor clones turned up in the paired uninvolved adjacent lung, and 25 to 30 of those clones also ranked among the top 100 of that same adjacent lung.

At diagnosis, tumor, uninvolved tumor-adjacent lung and peripheral blood were collected and then preserved as a mix of FFPE and fresh-frozen material. Blood samples were analyzed as peripheral blood mononuclear cells for TCR repertoire profiling. TCR beta CDR3 regions were sequenced from DNA using the immunoSEQ Assay. The original methods were these. T cell density was computed as TCR beta template counts normalized to usable DNA estimated by amplifying housekeeping genes. Richness was estimated with the preseqR package, extrapolating to 400,000 templates for PBMC samples and 120,000 templates for tissue samples. Clonality was defined as one minus Pielou's evenness. Tissue-enriched TCRs were identified by differential abundance testing using productive amino-acid clonotypes, minimum total count 5 and alpha 0.1. The Jaccard Index and the Morisita Overlap Index were used to measure repertoire overlap between compartments. TCR beta CDR3s were clustered by GLIPH together with public tetramer-defined viral CDR3s, and at least three viral sequences plus V-gene enrichment were required for viral motifs. TCRdb mirrors the immuneACCESS table, restricted to in-frame sequences. Some clones are absent from its copies; in checked studies, under half trace to an unresolved V gene, and the reason for the others is unknown. That table furnishes V, J and clone size, whereas the DNA furnished D and trimming. Within this sample are some 82,000 clones, with over 70% of them counted one time only. The ten most abundant clones make up 15% to 20% of the sample.

CDR1 and CDR2 are drawn from the germline V gene: MDHEN, SYDVKM. From cysteine to phenylalanine, the CDR3 is 11 amino acids long. Only CDR3 DNA remains: 33 bases, in frame from the first base. V loses 4 bases, J loses 6 bases, and the germline ends lie 4 bases apart. About this clone itself: The clone's antigen remains unknown. No much larger clonotype is one base removed from it; base qualities were not supplied.

This receptor was obtained from a man aged 35 to 69 with stage II squamous cell lung carcinoma. Sequenced here: PBMCs, sampled before any cancer treatment. The sequence joins TRBV28 to TRBJ2-1; the D gene remains uncertain. The CDR3 in this case is CASSWGNEQFF. The base sequence is TGTGCCAGCAGTTGGGGCAATGAGCAGTTCTTC.